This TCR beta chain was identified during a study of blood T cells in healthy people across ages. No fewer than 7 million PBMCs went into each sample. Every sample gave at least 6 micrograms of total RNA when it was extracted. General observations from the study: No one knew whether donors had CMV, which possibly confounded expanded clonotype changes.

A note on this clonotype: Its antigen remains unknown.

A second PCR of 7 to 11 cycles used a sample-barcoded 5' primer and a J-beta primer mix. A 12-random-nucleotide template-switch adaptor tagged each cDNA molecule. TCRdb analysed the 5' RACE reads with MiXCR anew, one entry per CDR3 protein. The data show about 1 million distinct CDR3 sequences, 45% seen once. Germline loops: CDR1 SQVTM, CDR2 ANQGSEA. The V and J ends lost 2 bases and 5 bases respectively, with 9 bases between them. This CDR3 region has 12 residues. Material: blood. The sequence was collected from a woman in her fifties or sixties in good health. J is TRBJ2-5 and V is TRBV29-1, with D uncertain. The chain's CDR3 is CSVEIVGETQYF. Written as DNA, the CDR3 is TGCAGCGTTGAAATAGTTGGGGAGACCCAGTACTTC.